The 15 T cell receptor beta chains below were found in one sample sequenced in a study of T-cell memory formation after mild COVID-19. MiXCR, applied by TCRdb to the 5' RACE reads, yields one record per CDR3 protein. The sample carries hundreds of thousands of distinct CDR3 sequences, 15% to 20% recorded once. The sample consisted of PBMCs or a T cell subset sorted from them (not recorded which). The source of these receptors is a man in his late teens or twenties who had mild COVID-19 (a few samples of this study predate the infection). Cell type and time point are not known.

CDR3 residues: CASSVDVREGEKLFF. The DNA for the CDR3 is TGTGCCAGCAGCGTAGATGTCAGGGAAGGTGAAAAACTGTTTTTT. This chain connects TRBV9 to TRBJ1-4, with D possibly matching TRBD1 (5 bases). Trimming shortened V by 0 bases and J by 7 bases, and 13 bases separated the two germline ends. The germline V gene has CDR1 SGDLS and CDR2 YYNGEE. The CDR3 consists of 15 residues.

The rearrangement joins TRBV4-2 to TRBJ2-3, with a weak D call TRBD2 (5 bases). CDR1 is LGHNA and CDR2 is YNFKEQ in the germline V gene. The CDR3 spans 13 residues. V lost 0 bases, J lost 10 bases, and 11 bases lay in between. This CDR3 is CASSQDGAASQYF. For the CDR3, the DNA is TGTGCCAGCAGCCAAGACGGAGCGGCATCGCAGTATTTT.

CDR3: CASTLGQGWNSPLHF. CDR3 nucleotide sequence: TGTGCCAGCACCCTCGGACAGGGATGGAATTCACCCCTCCACTTT. The chain carries TRBV6-1 and TRBJ1-6; 8 nucleotides agree with TRBD1. The CDR3 consists of 15 residues. Germline V gene sequence: CDR1 MNHNS, CDR2 SASEGT. V trimming: 7 bases; J trimming: 7 bases; junction bases outside the gene matches: 9.

This clonotype has just a few counts. The CDR3 DNA reads as TGTGCCAGCAGCTTAGTAGCGGGGATCAACAATGAGCAGTTCTTC. Protein: CASSLVAGINNEQFF. The rearrangement joins TRBV7-2 to TRBJ2-1; 8 nucleotides line up with TRBD2. This CDR3 has 15 amino acids. Germline V gives CDR1 SGHTA, CDR2 FQGNSA. After removal of 1 base from V and 5 bases from J, the junction contained 4 bases not matched to a gene.

The genes are TRBV29-1 and TRBJ1-1; no reliable D call. The CDR3 spans 13 residues. CDR1 SQVTM and CDR2 ANQGSEA come from the germline V gene. The V end was cut by 7 bases, the J end by 1 base, with 13 bases between. For the CDR3, the DNA is TGCAGCGCCCCATCAAAACGGAACACTGAAGCTTTCTTT. It is translated as CSAPSKRNTEAFF.

Only a few counts were recorded for this clonotype. The chain carries TRBV6-5 and TRBJ2-1; 16 bases fit TRBD2. Germline assignment: CDR1 MNHEY and CDR2 SVGAGI. There are 16 residues in the CDR3. V lost 5 bases and J lost 10; bases outside the gene matches: 8. CDR3 nucleotides: TGTGCCAGCAGTCCGGGGACTAGCGGGGGGGATGGGGAGCAGTTCTTC. Its protein is CASSPGTSGGDGEQFF.

The chain links TRBV29-1 to TRBJ2-1, with D unclear. Germline V CDR1 and CDR2: SQVTM, ANQGSEA. Between the trimmed V and J ends, which lost 7 bases and 9 bases, there was a span of 10 bases. CDR3 length: 10 amino acids. The CDR3 loop reads CSADTGEQFF. The CDR3 nucleotides are TGCAGCGCCGATACTGGTGAGCAGTTCTTC.

The rearrangement uses TRBV4-1 and TRBJ2-1; 7 bases fit TRBD2. Unmatched junction bases numbered 4, after V lost 1 base and J lost 4 bases. CDR1 and CDR2 from the germline V gene are MGHRA and YSYEKL. The CDR3 loop spans 15 amino acids. CDR3 amino acids: CASSQVWGGYNEQFF. As DNA, the CDR3 is TGCGCCAGCAGCCAAGTGTGGGGGGGTTACAATGAGCAGTTCTTC.

The rearrangement links TRBV4-3 to TRBJ2-5; maybe TRBD2 (5 bases). Germline V gene data show CDR1 as LGHNA and CDR2 as YSLEER. V lost 0 bases, J lost 0 bases, and 11 bases lay in between. CDR3 length: 16 residues. The CDR3 sequence is CASSQDGYGNQETQYF. In nucleotides, the CDR3 is TGCGCCAGCAGCCAAGATGGGTACGGGAACCAAGAGACCCAGTACTTC.

This chain connects TRBV9 to TRBJ2-2, with a possible D match to TRBD1 (6 bases). Germline assignment: CDR1 SGDLS and CDR2 YYNGEE. V lost 0 bases and J 6 bases, leaving 12 bases between the germline ends. CDR3 length: 15 amino acids. CDR3 DNA: TGTGCCAGCAGCGTAGCTGAGGGGGAGTCCGGGGAGCTGTTTTTT. Translated: CASSVAEGESGELFF.

The chain carries TRBV12-3 or TRBV12-4 and TRBJ2-5, with D perhaps matching TRBD1 (6 bases). The CDR3 has 15 residues. Trimming stripped 2 bases from V and 4 bases from J, with 14 bases between. CDR3 nucleotide sequence: TGTGCCAGCAGTTTATGGGGAAAAGGGGGAGAGACCCAGTACTTC. Its translation is CASSLWGKGGETQYF.

The chain couples TRBV2 to TRBJ2-7; D call uncertain. Germline loops: CDR1 SNHLY, CDR2 FYNNEI. V lost 0 bases and J lost 5, with 17 bases in between. This CDR3 has 16 amino acids. This CDR3 is CASSEALGNFSHEQYF. The CDR3 nucleotides read TGTGCCAGCAGTGAAGCGCTTGGGAACTTCAGCCACGAGCAGTACTTC.

V usage is TRBV7-9 and J usage is TRBJ2-1, with D possibly TRBD2 on 5 matching bases. CDR1 and CDR2 from the germline V gene are SEHNR and FQNEAQ (reference sequence). The CDR3 sequence is 14 residues long. The V end lost 2 bases, the J end lost 8 bases, and 13 bases lay between the germline ends. The CDR3 loop is CASSLRWSGDEQFF. For the CDR3, the DNA is TGTGCCAGCAGCTTAAGGTGGAGCGGAGATGAGCAGTTCTTC.

This clonotype was found once. V usage is TRBV7-9 and J usage is TRBJ2-7, with 8 bases that match TRBD1. The CDR3 loop spans 14 amino acids. Germline values: CDR1 SEHNR, CDR2 FQNEAQ (reference sequence). The V gene end was trimmed by 5 bases and the J gene end by 4 bases; junction bases not matched to a gene: 7. The CDR3, as DNA: TGTGCCAGCAGCCAGACAGGGGTGTCTTACGAGCAGTACGTC. Its protein is CASSQTGVSYEQYV.

Ten or more counts support this clonotype. The genes are TRBV5-1 and TRBJ2-3; 7 bases are a match to TRBD2. The length of the CDR3 is 16 residues. V shed 4 bases and J 6 bases; nucleotides not matched to a gene: 14. The germline gives CDR1 SGHRS, CDR2 YFSETQ. CDR3 amino acids: CASSLQGAGPVDTQYF. The CDR3 DNA sequence: TGCGCCAGCAGCCTCCAGGGAGCGGGGCCGGTGGATACGCAGTATTTT. Based on the CDR3 plus reference TRBV5-1 and TRBJ2-3, the full variable domain is KAGVTQTPRYLIKTRGQQVTLSCSPISGHRSVSWYQQTPGQGLQFLFEYFSETQRNKGNFPGRFSGRQFSNSRSEMNVSTLELGDSALYLCASSLQGAGPVDTQYFGPGTRLTVL.